This T cell receptor (beta chain) was identified in a study of a mutant IDH1 vaccine in newly diagnosed glioma. Whole-study context: Treated patients were approximately 62% male, 37.5% female, mean age roughly 40 years.

With regard to this clone: Antigen unknown.

Findings of the study overall: Apparently unrelated to pseudoprogression were changes in the top peripheral T cell clonotypes.

Clones were read by immunoSEQ multiplex PCR, and TCRdb kept only the in-frame ones, dropping some. The sample gives tens of thousands of clones, roughly four fifths of which show up once; roughly a fifth is in the top ten. V shed 3 bases and J shed 4 bases, with 21 bases lying between them. CDR3 size: 17 residues. In germline, CDR1 is MRHNA, CDR2 SNTAGT. Time point noted: baseline, week 1 (first vaccination visit). Treatment indicated: pre-vaccination baseline after standard-of-care therapy. Sample: PBMCs, taken from a glioma patient treated with radiotherapy, temozolomide or both. The chain couples TRBV6-4 to TRBJ1-2; D perhaps matches TRBD1 (5 bases). This TCR was sampled from a man aged 30-40 years with glioma. This CDR3 is CASSEFPRVIPPYGYTF. In DNA form, the CDR3 reads TGTGCCAGCAGTGAATTCCCCAGGGTTATTCCTCCCTATGGCTACACCTTC.